This T cell receptor (beta chain) was found in a study of early stage breast cancer tumors. Each sample had two DNA replicates, roughly 0.5 ug blood or roughly 1.4 ug tissue. Sequencing used immunoSEQ multiplex PCR; TCRdb keeps in-frame clones, though not all of them. The sample shows roughly 60,000 clones, around 80% of them seen only once. This clone was recorded a few times. The CDR3 is 11 amino acids. Trimming removed 4 bases at V and 8 bases at J, with 9 bases between. Germline CDR1 is SQVTM and CDR2 is ANQGSEA. Specimen: blood. The TCR sequence derives from a person aged 30 to 40 with breast cancer. The chain couples TRBV29-1 to TRBJ2-1; no clear D gene. The CDR3 nucleotides read TGCAGCGTTGGAGGTTGGGATGAGCAGTTCTTC. Translated, it gives CSVGGWDEQFF.